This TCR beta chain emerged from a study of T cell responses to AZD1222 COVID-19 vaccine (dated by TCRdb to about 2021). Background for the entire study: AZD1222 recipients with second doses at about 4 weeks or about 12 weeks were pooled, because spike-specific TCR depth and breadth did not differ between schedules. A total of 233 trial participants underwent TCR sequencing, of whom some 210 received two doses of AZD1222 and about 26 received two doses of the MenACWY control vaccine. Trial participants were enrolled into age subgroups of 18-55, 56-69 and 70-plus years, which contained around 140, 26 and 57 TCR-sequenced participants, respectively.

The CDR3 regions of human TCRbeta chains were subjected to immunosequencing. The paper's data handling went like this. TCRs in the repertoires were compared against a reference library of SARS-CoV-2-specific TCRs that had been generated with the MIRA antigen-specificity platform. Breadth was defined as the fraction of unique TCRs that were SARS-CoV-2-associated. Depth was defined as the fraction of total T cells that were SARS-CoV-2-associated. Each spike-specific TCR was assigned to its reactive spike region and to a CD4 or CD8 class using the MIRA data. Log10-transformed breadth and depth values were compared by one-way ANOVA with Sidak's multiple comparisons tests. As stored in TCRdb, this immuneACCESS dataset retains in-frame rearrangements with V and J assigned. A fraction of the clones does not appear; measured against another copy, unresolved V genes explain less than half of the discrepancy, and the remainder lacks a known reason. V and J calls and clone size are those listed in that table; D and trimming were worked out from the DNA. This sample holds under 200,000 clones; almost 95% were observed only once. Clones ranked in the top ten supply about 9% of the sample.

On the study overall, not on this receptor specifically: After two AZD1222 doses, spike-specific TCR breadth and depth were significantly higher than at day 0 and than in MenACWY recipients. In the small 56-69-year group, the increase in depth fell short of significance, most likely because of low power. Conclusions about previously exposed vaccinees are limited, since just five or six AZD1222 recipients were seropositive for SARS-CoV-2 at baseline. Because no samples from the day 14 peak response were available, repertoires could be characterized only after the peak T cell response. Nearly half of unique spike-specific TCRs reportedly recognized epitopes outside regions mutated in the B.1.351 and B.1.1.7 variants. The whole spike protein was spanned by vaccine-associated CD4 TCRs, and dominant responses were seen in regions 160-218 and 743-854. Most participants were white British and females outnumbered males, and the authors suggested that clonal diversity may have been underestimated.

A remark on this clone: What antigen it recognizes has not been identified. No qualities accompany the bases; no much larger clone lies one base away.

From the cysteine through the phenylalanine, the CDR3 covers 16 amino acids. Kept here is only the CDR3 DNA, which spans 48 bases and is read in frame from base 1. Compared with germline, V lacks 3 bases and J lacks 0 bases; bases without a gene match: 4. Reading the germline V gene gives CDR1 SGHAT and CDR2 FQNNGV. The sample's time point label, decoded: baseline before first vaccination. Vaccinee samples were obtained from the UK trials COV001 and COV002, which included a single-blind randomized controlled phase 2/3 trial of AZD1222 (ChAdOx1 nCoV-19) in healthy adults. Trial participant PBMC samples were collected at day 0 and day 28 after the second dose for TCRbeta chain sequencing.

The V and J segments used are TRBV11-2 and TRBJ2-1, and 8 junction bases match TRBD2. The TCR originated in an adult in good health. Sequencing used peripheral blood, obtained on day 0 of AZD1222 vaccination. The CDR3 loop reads CASSLGSGSSYNEQFF. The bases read TGTGCCAGCAGCTTGGGGAGCGGGAGCTCCTACAATGAGCAGTTCTTC.